What follows describes a single T cell receptor (beta chain). This entry is derived from a study of blood T cell repertoires in COVID-19. Study at large: Whether acute or convalescent, the COVID-19 samples came from the United States, Italy and Spain. T cells, B-cell-depleted T cells, or PBMCs provided the cDNA or gDNA that served as material.

This CDR3 has 14 residues. Trimming removed 3 bases from V and 7 bases from J, with 11 bases in between. The germline V gene has CDR1 SGHRS and CDR2 YFSETQ. In the study's own analysis: The authors estimated nucleated cell counts from reference gene primer amplification. Produced via immunoSEQ multiplex PCR; TCRdb's table is partial and in-frame only. Clonal size and the V and J genes are those of that table, whereas D and trimming came from the DNA. Here the sample spans 120,000 to 150,000 clones, around four fifths being singletons. The source of this sequence is a human donor in a cohort sampled during active COVID-19. The rearrangement links TRBV5-1 to TRBJ1-6; a possible D gene is TRBD1 (6 bases). The sample taken for sequencing was peripheral blood. The CDR3 DNA sequence: TGCGCCAGCAGCTCCGGGACAAAGAATTCACCCCTCCACTTT. This gives the protein CASSSGTKNSPLHF.